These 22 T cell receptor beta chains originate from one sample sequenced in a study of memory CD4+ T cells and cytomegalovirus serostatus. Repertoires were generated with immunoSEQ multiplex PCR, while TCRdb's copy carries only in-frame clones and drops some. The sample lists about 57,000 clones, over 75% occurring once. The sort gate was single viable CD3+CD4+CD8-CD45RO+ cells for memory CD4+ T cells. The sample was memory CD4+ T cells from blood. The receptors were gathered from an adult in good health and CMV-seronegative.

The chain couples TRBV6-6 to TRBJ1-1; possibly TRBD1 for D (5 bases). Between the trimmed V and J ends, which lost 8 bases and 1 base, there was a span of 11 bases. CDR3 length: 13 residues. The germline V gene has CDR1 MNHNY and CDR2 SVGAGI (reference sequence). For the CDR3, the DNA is TGTGCCAGCGGAGACAGCGGGAACACTGAAGCTTTCTTT. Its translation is CASGDSGNTEAFF.

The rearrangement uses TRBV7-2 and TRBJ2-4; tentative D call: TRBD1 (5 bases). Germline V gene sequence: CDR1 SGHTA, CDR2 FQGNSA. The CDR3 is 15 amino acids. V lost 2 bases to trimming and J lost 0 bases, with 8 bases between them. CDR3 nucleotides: TGTGCCAGCAGCTTAATGGGGCTAGCCAAAAACATTCAGTACTTC. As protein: CASSLMGLAKNIQYF.

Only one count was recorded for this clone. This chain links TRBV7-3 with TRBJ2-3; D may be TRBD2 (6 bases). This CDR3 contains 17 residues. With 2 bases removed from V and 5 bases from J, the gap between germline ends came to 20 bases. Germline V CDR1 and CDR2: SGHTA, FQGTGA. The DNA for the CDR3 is TGTGCCAGCAGCTTACGATCTGGAGCGGGTTATGGAGATACGCAGTATTTT. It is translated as CASSLRSGAGYGDTQYF.

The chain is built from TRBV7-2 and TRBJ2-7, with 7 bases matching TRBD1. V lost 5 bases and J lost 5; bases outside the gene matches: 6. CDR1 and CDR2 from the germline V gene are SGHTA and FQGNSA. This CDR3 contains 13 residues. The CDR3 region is CASSSRDSDEQYF. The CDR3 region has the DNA TGTGCCAGCAGCAGCCGGGACAGTGACGAGCAGTACTTC.

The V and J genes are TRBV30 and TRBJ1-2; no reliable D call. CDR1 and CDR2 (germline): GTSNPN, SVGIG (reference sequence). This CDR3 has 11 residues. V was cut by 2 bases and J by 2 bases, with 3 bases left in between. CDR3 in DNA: TGTGCCTGGAGTCCAAACTATGGCTACACCTTC. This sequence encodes CAWSPNYGYTF.

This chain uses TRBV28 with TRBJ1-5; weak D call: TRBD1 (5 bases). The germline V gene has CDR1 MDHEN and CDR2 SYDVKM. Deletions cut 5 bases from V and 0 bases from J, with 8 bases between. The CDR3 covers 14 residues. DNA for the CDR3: TGTGCCAGCAGTGGACAATATAGCAATCAGCCCCAGCATTTT. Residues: CASSGQYSNQPQHF.

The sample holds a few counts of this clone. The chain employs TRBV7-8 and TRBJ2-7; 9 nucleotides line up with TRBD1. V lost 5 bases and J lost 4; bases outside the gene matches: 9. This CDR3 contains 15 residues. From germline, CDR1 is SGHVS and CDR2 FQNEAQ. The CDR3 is CASSVGQGSLYEQYF. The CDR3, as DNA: TGTGCCAGCAGCGTCGGACAGGGGTCTCTTTACGAGCAGTACTTC.

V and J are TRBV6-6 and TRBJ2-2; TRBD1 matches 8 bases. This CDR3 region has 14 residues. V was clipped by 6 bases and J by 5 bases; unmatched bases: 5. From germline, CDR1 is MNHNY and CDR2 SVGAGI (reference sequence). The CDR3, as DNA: TGTGCCAGCAGAGGGACAGGAGGGACCGGGGAGCTGTTTTTT. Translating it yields CASRGTGGTGELFF.

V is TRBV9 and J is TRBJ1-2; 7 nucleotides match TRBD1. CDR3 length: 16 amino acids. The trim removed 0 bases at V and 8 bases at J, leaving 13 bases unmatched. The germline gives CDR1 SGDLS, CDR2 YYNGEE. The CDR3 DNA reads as TGTGCCAGCAGCGTAGATGAGGGGGCGGATTTGAGGGGCTACACCTTC. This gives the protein CASSVDEGADLRGYTF.

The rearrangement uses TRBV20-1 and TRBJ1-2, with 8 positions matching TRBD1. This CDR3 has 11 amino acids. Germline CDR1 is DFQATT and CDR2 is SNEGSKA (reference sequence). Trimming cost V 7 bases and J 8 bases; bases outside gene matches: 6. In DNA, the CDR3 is TGCAGTGGTCAGGGGGCGTGGGGCTACACCTTC. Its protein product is CSGQGAWGYTF.

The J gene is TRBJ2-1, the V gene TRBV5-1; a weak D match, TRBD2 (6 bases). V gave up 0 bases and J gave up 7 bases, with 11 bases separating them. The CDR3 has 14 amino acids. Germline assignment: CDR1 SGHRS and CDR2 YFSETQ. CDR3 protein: CASSLGTSRNEQFF. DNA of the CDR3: TGCGCCAGCAGCTTGGGTACTAGCCGAAATGAGCAGTTCTTC.

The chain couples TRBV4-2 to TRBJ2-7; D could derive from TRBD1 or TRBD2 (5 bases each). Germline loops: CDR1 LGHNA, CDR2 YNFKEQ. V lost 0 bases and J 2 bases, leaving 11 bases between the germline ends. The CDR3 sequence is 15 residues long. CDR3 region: CASSQDSGQPYEQYF. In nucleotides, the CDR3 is TGTGCCAGCAGCCAAGATTCGGGGCAGCCCTACGAGCAGTACTTC.

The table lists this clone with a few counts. The CDR3 nucleotides are TGTGCCTCTTCCGGGACAGTGAATCAGCCCCAGCATTTT. Its translation is CASSGTVNQPQHF. The chain is built from TRBV6-5 and TRBJ1-5; the match to TRBD1 covers 7 bases. Germline V lookup: CDR1 MNHEY, CDR2 SVGAGI. The CDR3 length is 13 residues. V gave up 11 bases and J gave up 4 bases; unmatched junction bases: 8.

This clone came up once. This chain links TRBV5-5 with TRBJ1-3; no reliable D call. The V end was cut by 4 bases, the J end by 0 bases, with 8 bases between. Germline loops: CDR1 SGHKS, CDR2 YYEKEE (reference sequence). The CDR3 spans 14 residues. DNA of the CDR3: TGTGCCAGCAGCCTAACCTACTCTGGAAACACCATATATTTT. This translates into CASSLTYSGNTIYF.

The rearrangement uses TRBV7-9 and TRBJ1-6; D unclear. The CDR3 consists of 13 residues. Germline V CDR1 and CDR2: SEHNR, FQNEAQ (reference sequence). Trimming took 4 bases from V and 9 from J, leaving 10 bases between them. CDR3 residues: CASSSEGISPLHF. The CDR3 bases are TGTGCCAGCAGCTCGGAGGGAATTTCACCCCTCCACTTT.

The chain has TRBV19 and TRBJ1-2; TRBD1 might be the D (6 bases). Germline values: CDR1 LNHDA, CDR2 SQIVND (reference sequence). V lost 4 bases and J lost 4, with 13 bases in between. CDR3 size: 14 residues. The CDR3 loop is CASSTQGTIYGYTF. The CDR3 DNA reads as TGTGCCAGTAGTACCCAGGGGACTATCTATGGCTACACCTTC.

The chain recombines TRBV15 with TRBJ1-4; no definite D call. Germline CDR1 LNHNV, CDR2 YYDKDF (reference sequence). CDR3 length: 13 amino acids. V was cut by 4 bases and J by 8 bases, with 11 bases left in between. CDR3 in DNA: TGTGCCACCAGCACCCGGGCCGTGGAAAAACTGTTTTTT. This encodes CATSTRAVEKLFF. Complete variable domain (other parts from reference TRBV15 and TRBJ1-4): DAMVIQNPRYQVTQFGKPVTLSCSQTLNHNVMYWYQQKSSQAPKLLFHYYDKDFNNEADTPDNFQSRRPNTSFCFLDIRSPGLGDTAMYLCATSTRAVEKLFFGSGTQLSVL.

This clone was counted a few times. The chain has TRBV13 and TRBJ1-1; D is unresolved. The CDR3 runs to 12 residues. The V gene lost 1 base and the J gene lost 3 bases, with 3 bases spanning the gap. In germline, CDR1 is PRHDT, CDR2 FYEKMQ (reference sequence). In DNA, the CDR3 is TGTGCCAGCAGCTTAGCGGACACTGAAGCTTTCTTT. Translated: CASSLADTEAFF.

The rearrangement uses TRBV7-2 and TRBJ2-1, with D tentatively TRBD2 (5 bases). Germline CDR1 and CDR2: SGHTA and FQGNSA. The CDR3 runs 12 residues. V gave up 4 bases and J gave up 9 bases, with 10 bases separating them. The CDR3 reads CASSWRNSEQFF. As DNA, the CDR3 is TGTGCCAGCAGCTGGAGGAACAGTGAGCAGTTCTTC.

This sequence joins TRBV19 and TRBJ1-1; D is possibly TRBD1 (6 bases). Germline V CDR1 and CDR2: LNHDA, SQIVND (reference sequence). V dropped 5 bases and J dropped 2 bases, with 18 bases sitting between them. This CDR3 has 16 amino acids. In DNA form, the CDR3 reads TGTGCCAGTAGTCGAGGGGGGGGAAGTATAAACACTGAAGCTTTCTTT. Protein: CASSRGGGSINTEAFF.

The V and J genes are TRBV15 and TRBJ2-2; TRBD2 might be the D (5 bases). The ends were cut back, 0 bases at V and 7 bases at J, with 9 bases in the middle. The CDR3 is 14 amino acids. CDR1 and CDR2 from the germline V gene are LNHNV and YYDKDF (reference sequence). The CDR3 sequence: CATSRDRGIGELFF. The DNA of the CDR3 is TGTGCCACCAGCAGAGATCGGGGAATCGGGGAGCTGTTTTTT.

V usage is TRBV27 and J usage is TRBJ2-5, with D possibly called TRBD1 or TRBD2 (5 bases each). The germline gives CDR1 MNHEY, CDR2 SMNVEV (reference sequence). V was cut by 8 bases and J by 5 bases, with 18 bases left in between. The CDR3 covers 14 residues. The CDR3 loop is CASARDVHGETQYF. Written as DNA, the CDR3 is TGTGCCAGCGCTCGGGACGTACACGGGGAGACCCAGTACTTC.